This T cell receptor (beta chain) comes out of a study of cytotoxic CD8 clonotypes in ibrutinib-treated CLL. CDR1 is SGDLS and CDR2 is YYNGEE in the germline V gene. With 3 bases removed from V and 3 bases from J, the gap between germline ends came to 21 bases. There are 18 residues in the CDR3. General observations from the study: Higher clonality was seen at ibrutinib response and a return toward baseline at progression.

TCRdb's table, derived via immunoSEQ multiplex PCR, lists solely in-frame clones and lacks some. The sample shows 100,000 to 150,000 clones, around 85% of them seen only once. This clone showed up just a few times. The antigen is not known. The genes are TRBV9 and TRBJ1-4; possible D gene TRBD1, 6 bases. The clonotype was recovered from a human donor with chronic lymphocytic leukemia. The specimen was PBMCs, collected after 24 months of ibrutinib treatment. The CDR3 loop reads CASSARPSGGAANEKLFF. The DNA for the CDR3 is TGTGCCAGCAGCGCACGACCTTCGGGGGGGGCGGCTAATGAAAAACTGTTTTTT.